This record covers a single TCR beta chain. This sample is drawn from a study of blood T cell repertoires in COVID-19. Measured with immunoSEQ multiplex PCR; TCRdb has only the in-frame clones, and not every one. The profile shows about 45,000 clones, about 80% of them singletons. The CDR3 consists of 11 residues. CDR1 MDHEN and CDR2 SYDVKM come from the germline V gene. Trimming removed 6 bases from V and 9 bases from J, with 8 bases in between. The origin of this receptor is a human donor in a cohort sampled during active COVID-19. The sequencing input was peripheral blood. The rearrangement links TRBV28 to TRBJ2-2, with D unresolved. The CDR3 here is CASRSRWELFF. In DNA, the CDR3 is TGTGCCAGCAGATCCCGGTGGGAGCTGTTTTTT.